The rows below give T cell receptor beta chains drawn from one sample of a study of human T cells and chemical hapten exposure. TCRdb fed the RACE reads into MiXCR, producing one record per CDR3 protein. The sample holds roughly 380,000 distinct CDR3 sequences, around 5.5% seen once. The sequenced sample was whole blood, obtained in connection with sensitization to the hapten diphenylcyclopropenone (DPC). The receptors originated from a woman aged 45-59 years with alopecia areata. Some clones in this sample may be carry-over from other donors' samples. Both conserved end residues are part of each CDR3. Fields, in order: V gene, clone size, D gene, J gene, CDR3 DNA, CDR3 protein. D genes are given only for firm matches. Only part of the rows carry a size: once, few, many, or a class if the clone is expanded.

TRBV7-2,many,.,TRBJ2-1,TGTGCCAGCAGCTTTCAGGGGGGTTACAATGAGCAGTTCTTC,CASSFQGGYNEQFF
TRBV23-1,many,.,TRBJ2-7,TGCGCCAGCAGTCACCCCTACGAGCAGTACTTC,CASSHPYEQYF
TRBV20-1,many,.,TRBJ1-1,TGCAGTGCTAGATCACTCAGGGGATTTGAAGCTTTCTTT,CSARSLRGFEAFF
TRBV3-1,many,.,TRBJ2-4,TGTGCCAGCAGCCAAGAGGGCAGAAAAAACATTCAGTACTTC,CASSQEGRKNIQYF
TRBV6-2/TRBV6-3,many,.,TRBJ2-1,TGTGCCAGCAGTTACGGAACGGCGAAGGTGGACAATGAGCAGTTCTTC,CASSYGTAKVDNEQFF
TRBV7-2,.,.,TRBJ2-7,TGTGCCAGCAGCTTTGGCCGTATCGGGAGCGGCGAGCAGTACTTC,CASSFGRIGSGEQYF
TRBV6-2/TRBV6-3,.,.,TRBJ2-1,TGTGCCAGCAGTTACCGTAGCTCCTACAATGAGCAGTTCTTC,CASSYRSSYNEQFF
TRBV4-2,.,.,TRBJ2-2,TGTGCCAGCAGCCAAGCTAAGACCGGGGAGCTGTTTTTT,CASSQAKTGELFF
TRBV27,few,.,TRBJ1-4,TGTGCCAGCAGTTCCCGTGGGGGGATGCAAAAACTGTTTTTT,CASSSRGGMQKLFF
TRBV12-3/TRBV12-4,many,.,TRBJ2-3,TGTGCCAGCAGTACTAGCTTCTGGGATACGCAGTATTTT,CASSTSFWDTQYF
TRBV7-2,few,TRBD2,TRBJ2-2,TGTGCCAGCAGCTTAGGCGGGAGCGGGAGGGAGCTGTTTTTT,CASSLGGSGRELFF
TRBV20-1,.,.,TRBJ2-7,TGCAGTGCTAGAGAAATCCTAGCGAGATACTACGAGCAGTACTTC,CSAREILARYYEQYF
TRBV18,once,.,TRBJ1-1,TGTGCCAGCTCACACCCAATATCGGGGACTGAAGCTTTCTTT,CASSHPISGTEAFF
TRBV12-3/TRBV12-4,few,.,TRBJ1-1,TGTGCCAGCAGTTTAAGACGAGGGGGCACTGAAGCTTTCTTT,CASSLRRGGTEAFF
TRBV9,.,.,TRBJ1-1,TGTGCCAGCAGCGTAGGAATGGGGGGAACTGAAGCTTTCTTT,CASSVGMGGTEAFF
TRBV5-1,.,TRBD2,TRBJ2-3,TGCGCCAGCAGTATCGAGCGGGGGGCCTCCGATACGCAGTATTTT,CASSIERGASDTQYF
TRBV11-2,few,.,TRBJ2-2,TGTGCCAGCAGCTTAGATGGTGCCACCGGGGAGCTGTTTTTT,CASSLDGATGELFF
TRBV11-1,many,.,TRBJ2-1,TGTGCCAGCAGCTTAGGCCTGCGGAGGCAGTTCTTC,CASSLGLRRQFF
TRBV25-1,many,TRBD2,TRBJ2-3,TGTGCCAGCAGTGAAACCCTTCGAGCGGGGACTAGCACAGATACGCAGTATTTT,CASSETLRAGTSTDTQYF
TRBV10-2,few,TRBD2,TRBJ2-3,TGCGCCAGCGAGCCGGGGGGTTCCACACATACGCAGTATTTT,CASEPGGSTHTQYF
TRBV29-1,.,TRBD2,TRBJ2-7,TGCAGCGTTGGACTAGCGGGCTACGAGCAGTACTTC,CSVGLAGYEQYF
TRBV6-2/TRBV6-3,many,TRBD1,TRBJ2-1,TGTGCCAGCAGTTCAGGGGGCCGGACCTACAATGAGCAGTTCTTC,CASSSGGRTYNEQFF
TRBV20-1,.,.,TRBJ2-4,TGCAGTGCTAGAGAGGGTTGGGACATTCAGTACTTC,CSAREGWDIQYF
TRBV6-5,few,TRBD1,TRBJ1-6,TGTGCCAGCAGTTATGGGACAGCTAATTCACCCCTCCACTTT,CASSYGTANSPLHF
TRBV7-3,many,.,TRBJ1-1,TGTGCCAGCAGCCCCTCTAGCCAGAACACTGAAGCTTTCTTT,CASSPSSQNTEAFF
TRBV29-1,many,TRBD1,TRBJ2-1,TGCAGCGTTGAACTAGGGACAGGGGGCGCAAAGTTCTTC,CSVELGTGGAKFF
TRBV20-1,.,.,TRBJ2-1,TGCAGTGCTCTAGTTATCACCTACAATGAGCAGTTCTTC,CSALVITYNEQFF
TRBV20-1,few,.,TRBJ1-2,TGCAGTGCTAGACCTTTGCAGGGGACGGGCTATGGCTACACCTTC,CSARPLQGTGYGYTF
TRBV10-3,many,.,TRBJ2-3,TGTGCCATCAGTAAAGGCACAGATACGCAGTATTTT,CAISKGTDTQYF
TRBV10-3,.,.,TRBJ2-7,TGTGCCATCAGTGAAAGGGATACAACCTACGAGCAGTACTTC,CAISERDTTYEQYF
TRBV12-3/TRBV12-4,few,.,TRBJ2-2,TGTGCCAGCAGGATAGGGGACATGGGAGTCGCGAACACCGGGGAGCTGTTTTTT,CASRIGDMGVANTGELFF
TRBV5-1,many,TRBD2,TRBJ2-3,TGCGCCAGCAGCTTGGAGACTAGCGCTGATACGCAGTATTTT,CASSLETSADTQYF
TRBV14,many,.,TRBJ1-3,TGTGCCAGCAGCTCCGGACCTGGAAACACCATATATTTT,CASSSGPGNTIYF
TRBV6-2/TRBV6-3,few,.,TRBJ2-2,TGTGCCAGCAGCCGGGGCGGGACCGCCGGGGAGCTGTTTTTT,CASSRGGTAGELFF
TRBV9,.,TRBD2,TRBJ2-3,TGTGCCAGCAGCGAGGGACTAGCGGGCCTCACAGATACGCAGTATTTT,CASSEGLAGLTDTQYF
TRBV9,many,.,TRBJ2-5,TGTGCCAGCAGCGTAGTACCACAAGAGACCCAGTACTTC,CASSVVPQETQYF
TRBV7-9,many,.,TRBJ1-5,TGTGCCAGCAGCGCCCCGTATCAGCCCCAGCATTTT,CASSAPYQPQHF
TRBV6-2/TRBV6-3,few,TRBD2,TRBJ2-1,TGTGCCAGCAGTTACTCGACTAGCGAGTTCTCCCCCTACAATGAGCAGTTCTTC,CASSYSTSEFSPYNEQFF
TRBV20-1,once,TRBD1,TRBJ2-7,TGCAGTGCTAAAGGACAGGGGTCCTACGAGCAGTACTTC,CSAKGQGSYEQYF
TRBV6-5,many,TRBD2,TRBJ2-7,TGTGCCAGCGGAAGGACTAGCGTTACGAGCTCCTACGAGCAGTACTTC,CASGRTSVTSSYEQYF
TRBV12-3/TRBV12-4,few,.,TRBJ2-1,TGTGCCAGCAGTTCCATCAGTGAGCAGTTCTTC,CASSSISEQFF
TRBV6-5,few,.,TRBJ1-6,TGTGCCAGCAGTTACGGACAGAGAGAAAATTCACCCCTCCACTTT,CASSYGQRENSPLHF
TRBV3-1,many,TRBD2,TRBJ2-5,TGTGCCAGCAGCCGAGCGGGGGGGCAGGAGACCCAGTACTTC,CASSRAGGQETQYF
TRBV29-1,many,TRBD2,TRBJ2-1,TGCAGCGGGGGACTAGCGGGAGGTAGGGAGCAGTTCTTC,CSGGLAGGREQFF
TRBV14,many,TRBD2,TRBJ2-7,TGTGCCAGCAGCCATGGGACTAGCGGGGAGACGGTGCAGTACTTC,CASSHGTSGETVQYF
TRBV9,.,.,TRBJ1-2,TGTGCCAGCAGCGTAGCCGGGGTTAACTATGGCTACACCTTC,CASSVAGVNYGYTF
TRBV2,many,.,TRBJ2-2,TGTGCCCAATGGTCCGGGGAGCTGTTTTTT,CAQWSGELFF
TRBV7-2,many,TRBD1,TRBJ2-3,TGTGCCAGCAGCTTAGACAGGGGTATGGGTACGCAGTATTTT,CASSLDRGMGTQYF
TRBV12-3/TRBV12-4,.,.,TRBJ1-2,TGTGCCAGCAGCTTTCAGGGTTCGGTACGATATGGCTACACCTTC,CASSFQGSVRYGYTF